This T cell receptor beta chain was found in a study of shared clonotypes between healthy human individuals. This CDR3 region has 14 residues. Germline lookup yields CDR1 SGHRS and CDR2 YFSETQ. The V gene lost 0 bases and the J gene lost 3 bases, with 10 bases spanning the gap. TCRdb keeps only in-frame clones here, not all; method: immunoSEQ multiplex PCR. In the table there are around 510,000 clones, around 78% of which are singletons. To note about this clone: Other DNA sequences in this specimen translate into the identical CDR3.

Sequencing was performed on PBMCs. This receptor was obtained from a woman aged 35 to 49 in good health. Some clones in this sample may be carry-over from other donors' samples. This chain joins TRBV5-1 and TRBJ2-7; the D is unclear. In DNA form, the CDR3 reads TGCGCCAGCAGCTTGGATCCCAGCAGCTACGAGCAGTACTTC. It specifies CASSLDPSSYEQYF.